This T cell receptor (beta chain) was observed in a study of T and B cells in COVID-19 patients. Study-wide background: Peripheral blood came from COVID-19 patients with active infection or after recovery. General study points: Sorted SARS-CoV-2-responsive or tetramer+ T cells and CD4+, regulatory and CD8+ subsets were not yet sequenced.

Blood genomic DNA input for TRB amplification was roughly 220-500 ng. BIOMED2 TRB-A/B primer pools were used in multiplex TRB PCR. Using its own MiXCR run on the multiplex PCR reads, TCRdb lists one record per CDR3 protein. Of fewer than 20,000 distinct CDR3 sequences detected, 35% to 40% appear once; the ten largest clones hold 16%. In germline, CDR1 is LNHDA, CDR2 SQIVND (reference sequence). The CDR3 is made up of 15 amino acids. The V gene end was trimmed by 7 bases and the J gene end by 4 bases; junction bases not matched to a gene: 10. This clonotype came up many times. Its antigen is currently unknown.

The receptor's source is a human donor with active COVID-19. The chain is built from TRBV19 and TRBJ1-2, with 9 bases aligning to TRBD1. Sequenced material: blood. The DNA of the CDR3 is TGTGCCAGTAAACTGACAGGGGGAAGGAGCTATGGCTACACCTTC. Translation: CASKLTGGRSYGYTF.